A selection of T cell receptor beta chains follows, all from one sample in a study of blood T cell repertoires in COVID-19. The repertoire was sequenced with immunoSEQ multiplex PCR; TCRdb's copy has only in-frame clones and lacks some. The sample comprises under 200,000 clones, less than 85% of which are singletons, and under 6.5% rests with the top ten. Source material: PBMCs or T cells enriched from blood (not recorded which). The receptors here all came from a woman between 55 and 75 years old with acute COVID-19. The CDR3 runs from the conserved cysteine through the conserved F or W. D genes are given only for firm matches. Size tells how often a clone was seen (once, few, many) or the class of an expanded clone, and some rows leave it out.

v_call,clone_size,j_call,d_call,cdr3_nt,cdr3_aa
TRBV2,NA,TRBJ2-1,NA,TGTGCCAGCAGAACACTAGCTTGGTCCTACAATGAGCAGTTCTTC,CASRTLAWSYNEQFF
TRBV10-3,NA,TRBJ2-7,TRBD1,TGTGCCATCAAATTGGACAGGGGCTACGAGCAGTACTTC,CAIKLDRGYEQYF
TRBV7-9,NA,TRBJ2-1,NA,TGTGCCAGCAGCTTAGGTTTGTTTGTAACCGGGATTCTCAATGAGCAGTTCTTC,CASSLGLFVTGILNEQFF
TRBV27,NA,TRBJ1-2,TRBD1,TGTGCCAGCAGTTTAGGGACAGGGGATTTTGGCTACACCTTC,CASSLGTGDFGYTF
TRBV19,NA,TRBJ2-1,NA,TGTGCCAGTAGCCTGTTGTACCCAGGGTCCTACAATGAGCAGTTCTTC,CASSLLYPGSYNEQFF
TRBV5-1,NA,TRBJ1-1,TRBD1,TGCGCCAGCAGCTTGGGGGACAGGGGTCCGAACACTGAAGCTTTCTTT,CASSLGDRGPNTEAFF
TRBV27,NA,TRBJ2-6,NA,TGTGCCAGCAGTTTACTCCTGTCTGGGGCCAACGTCCTGACTTTC,CASSLLLSGANVLTF
TRBV10-3,NA,TRBJ1-6,TRBD1,TGTGCCATTCGAGTGGGACAGGGGTTGAATTCACCCCTCCACTTT,CAIRVGQGLNSPLHF
TRBV6-2/TRBV6-3,NA,TRBJ2-7,TRBD2,TGTGCCAGCAGTCACACCCCCACTGGACTAGCTTCGGGCGAGCAGTACTTC,CASSHTPTGLASGEQYF
TRBV20-1,NA,TRBJ2-1,NA,TGCAGTGCTAGTGGTGCCGGGGGTGAGCAGTTCTTC,CSASGAGGEQFF
TRBV18,NA,TRBJ1-5,NA,TGTGCCAGCTCACCACCGCAGGGCAATCAGCCCCAGCATTTT,CASSPPQGNQPQHF
TRBV5-4,NA,TRBJ2-7,NA,TGTGCCAGCAGCCAAGACTTCGCCTACGAGCAGTACTTC,CASSQDFAYEQYF
TRBV10-3,NA,TRBJ2-3,TRBD2,TGTGCCATCAGTGAGCGGCTAGCGGGGGGTTTGAACACAGATACGCAGTATTTT,CAISERLAGGLNTDTQYF
TRBV4-1,NA,TRBJ1-1,TRBD1,TGCGCCAGCAGGGAGAACGCGCAGGGGGCAGGGACTGAAGCTTTCTTT,CASRENAQGAGTEAFF
TRBV7-2,NA,TRBJ2-7,TRBD2,TGTGCCAGCAGTTCCCAGACTAGCGGGCTCTCTAGCGAGCAGTACTTC,CASSSQTSGLSSEQYF
TRBV10-3,NA,TRBJ2-2,NA,TGTGCCATCAGTGAGCAGGGTAGCGAGCTGTTTTTT,CAISEQGSELFF
TRBV4-2,few,TRBJ1-3,NA,TGTGCCAGCAGCCAAGGCGGGATCGGAAACACCATATATTTT,CASSQGGIGNTIYF
TRBV6-4,NA,TRBJ1-1,NA,TGTGCCAGCAGTGACGGGCATGGGAACACTGAAGCTTTCTTT,CASSDGHGNTEAFF
TRBV2,NA,TRBJ1-4,NA,TGTGCCAGCAGCCGCCGGTCGGGGGGATCTGAAAAACTGTTTTTT,CASSRRSGGSEKLFF
TRBV7-9,NA,TRBJ1-1,NA,TGTGCCAGCAGCTCAACGGGGGTAACTGAAGCTTTCTTT,CASSSTGVTEAFF
TRBV7-2,NA,TRBJ1-3,NA,TGTGCCAGCAGCTTAGGTGCGGGCTCTGGAAACACCATATATTTT,CASSLGAGSGNTIYF
TRBV7-2,NA,TRBJ1-5,TRBD1,TGTGCCAGCAGCCAAATGACAGGGCAGGGTCAGCCCCAGCATTTT,CASSQMTGQGQPQHF
TRBV11-3,NA,TRBJ2-2,NA,TGTGCCAGCAGCTTCACGGGGACGAACACCGGGGAGCTGTTTTTT,CASSFTGTNTGELFF
TRBV7-9,NA,TRBJ1-1,NA,TGTGCCAGCAGCGTACAGGGTGGGCACACTGAAGCTTTCTTT,CASSVQGGHTEAFF
TRBV24-1,few,TRBJ2-1,TRBD2,TGTGCCACCAGTGACGAGCTAGCGGGAGGCCACAATGAGCAGTTCTTC,CATSDELAGGHNEQFF
TRBV6-1,once,TRBJ2-7,NA,TGTGCCAGCAGTGATACGGGAAGCTCCTACGAGCAGTACTTC,CASSDTGSSYEQYF
TRBV11-2,few,TRBJ1-5,NA,TGTGCCAGCAGCTTAGGCGTTAATCAGCCCCAGCATTTT,CASSLGVNQPQHF
TRBV3-1/TRBV3-2,NA,TRBJ2-7,TRBD2,TGTGCCAGCAGCCCTGGGTCAGAGCGGGGGACCTCAGTGTACGAGCAGTACTTC,CASSPGSERGTSVYEQYF
TRBV9,NA,TRBJ1-5,TRBD1,TGTGCCAGCAGCGGCACCGGGACAGCTAATCAGCCCCAGCATTTT,CASSGTGTANQPQHF
TRBV6-5,NA,TRBJ2-7,TRBD2,TGTGCCAGCAGTTTGACTAGCGGAGAACATTACGAGCAGTACTTC,CASSLTSGEHYEQYF
TRBV9,NA,TRBJ1-6,NA,TGTGCCAGCAGCCCGCGCCCCAGGGATAATTCACCCCTCCACTTT,CASSPRPRDNSPLHF
TRBV27,few,TRBJ1-2,TRBD1,TGTGCCAGCTCACGGGGACAGGGCTCTGGCTACACCTTC,CASSRGQGSGYTF
TRBV19,NA,TRBJ2-5,NA,TGTGCCAGTACCGAGGGACATCTCGTTGGGACCCAGTACTTC,CASTEGHLVGTQYF
TRBV14,NA,TRBJ1-1,TRBD1,TGTGCCAGCAGCTCAGAATTGGGACAGGGAGTGAACACTGAAGCTTTCTTT,CASSSELGQGVNTEAFF
TRBV14,few,TRBJ1-4,TRBD1,TGTGCCAGCAGCCAGTACAGGGGGGGTGAAAAACTGTTTTTT,CASSQYRGGEKLFF
TRBV12-3/TRBV12-4,NA,TRBJ1-5,NA,TGTGCCAGCAGTTTAGGGGAGAATCAGCCCCAGCATTTT,CASSLGENQPQHF
TRBV24-1,once,TRBJ2-5,NA,TGTGCCACCAGTGATCTTGGACTCGAGCAAGAGACCCAGTACTTC,CATSDLGLEQETQYF
TRBV7-9,NA,TRBJ2-7,NA,TGTGCCAGCAGCCCCCCCGCCGGGGTAGGCTACGAGCAGTACTTC,CASSPPAGVGYEQYF